The clone carrying this T cell receptor (beta chain) was counted many times. The antigen remains unidentified. The data stem from a study of response to subunit inactivated influenza vaccine. Study conclusions and caveats: After each seasonal influenza vaccination, few new T cells are recruited, the authors suggested.

TCRdb itself ran the RT-PCR reads through MiXCR, one entry per CDR3 protein. The top ten clones hold less than 8.5% of a sample with roughly 630,000 distinct CDR3 sequences, approximately 14% of them seen once. The sequencing used PBMCs from blood, collected around two weeks before vaccination. The receptor was isolated from a middle-aged man who received an inactivated influenza vaccine.

The CDR3 sequence is CASSQSLSSYNEQFF. CDR3 nucleotide sequence: TGTGCCAGCAGCCAGAGTCTTAGCTCCTACAATGAGCAGTTCTTC. The chain uses TRBV3-1 and TRBJ2-1; D remains unclear. The V gene's germline CDR1 is LGHDT and CDR2 YNNKEL (reference sequence). The CDR3 runs to 15 residues. V dropped 3 bases and J dropped 0 bases, with 9 bases sitting between them.